This TCR beta chain stems from a study of T cell responses to AZD1222 COVID-19 vaccine (dated by TCRdb to about 2021). For the wider study: AZD1222 recipients given second doses at about 4 weeks or at about 12 weeks were pooled, since spike-specific TCR depth and breadth were not found to differ between the two schedules. A total of 230 to 250 trial participants underwent TCR sequencing, of whom some 200 had received two doses of AZD1222 and some 26 had received two doses of the MenACWY control vaccine. Trial participants were enrolled into age subgroups of 18-55, 56-69 and 70-plus years, which contained about 150, 28 and 57 TCR-sequenced participants, respectively. The paper's findings and limits, for the study overall: Because no day 14 peak-response samples were available, repertoires were characterized only after the peak T cell response. After two AZD1222 doses, both the breadth and the depth of spike-specific TCRs were significantly higher than at day 0 and than in MenACWY recipients. CD4 TCRs associated with the vaccine covered the entire spike protein, and the dominant responses were in regions 160-218 and 743-854. In the small 56-69-year group, the increase in depth fell short of significance, most likely because of low power. Conclusions about previously exposed vaccinees were limited because only six AZD1222 recipients were SARS-CoV-2 seropositive at baseline. Participants were mostly white British, with more females than males. The authors suggested clonal diversity may have been underestimated. Reportedly, almost half of the unique spike-specific TCRs recognized epitopes lying outside the regions that are mutated in the B.1.351 and B.1.1.7 variants.

The CDR3 regions of human TCRbeta chains were analyzed by immunosequencing. The study's own analysis went as follows. Repertoire TCRs were checked for matches against a reference library of SARS-CoV-2-specific TCRs that had been generated using the MIRA antigen-specificity platform. Breadth was defined as the fraction of unique TCRs that were SARS-CoV-2-associated. Depth was defined as the fraction of total T cells that were SARS-CoV-2-associated. Using the MIRA data, every spike-specific TCR was mapped to the spike region that the TCR reacted to and assigned to either a CD4 or a CD8 class. Log10-transformed breadth and depth values were compared by one-way ANOVA with Sidak's multiple comparisons tests. TCRdb carries this immuneACCESS record with in-frame sequences only. Its versions omit some clonotypes, under half of them owing to an unresolved V gene in the studies checked, with the rest unexplained. V, J and clone size derive from that table, while D and trimming were established from the DNA sequence. Here the sample has about 140,000 clones; about nine tenths occur a single time. Together, the top ten hold about 3.4% of the sample.

Remarks on this clone: This clone's antigen is unknown. Per-base qualities were not stored, and no clone one base away is much larger.

This specimen's time point label, interpreted: baseline before first vaccination. Vaccinee samples came from UK trials COV001 and COV002, including a single-blind randomized controlled phase 2/3 trial of AZD1222 (ChAdOx1 nCoV-19) in healthy adults. For TCRbeta chain sequencing, PBMC samples from trial participants were taken at day 0 and at day 28 after the second dose. The germline ends are 8 bases apart after V is trimmed by 2 bases and J by 1 base. The germline V gene supplies CDR1 LGHNA and CDR2 YNFKEQ. Spanning cysteine to phenylalanine, the CDR3 consists of 15 amino acids. CDR3 DNA is the only sequence kept; it has 45 bases, read in frame from the first base.

This receptor chain uses TRBV4-2 and TRBJ1-4, with a weak D call of TRBD1 (6 bases match). Source: peripheral blood, taken on day 0 of AZD1222 vaccination. The receptor was derived from an adult in good health. The DNA reads as follows: TGTGCCAGCAGCCAAACACAGGGAACTAATGAAAAACTGTTTTTT. Its protein reads: CASSQTQGTNEKLFF.